Listed below are T cell receptor beta chains from one sample, sequenced in a study of blood T cell repertoires in COVID-19. TCRdb's table, derived via immunoSEQ multiplex PCR, lists solely in-frame clones and lacks some. The sample holds tens of thousands of clones, around 76% seen once. The sequenced sample was peripheral blood. The source of these receptors is a man between 65 and 85 years old with active or convalescent COVID-19. Each CDR3 is given without its conserved first and last residue. Fields, in order: J gene, CDR3 length, V gene, CDR3 protein.

>TRBJ2-1|13|TRBV5-1
ASSLGVATHNEQF
>TRBJ1-1|14|TRBV28
ASYLHRGAVNTEAF
>TRBJ1-6|14|TRBV2
ASRSSGTRNNSPLH
>TRBJ1-6|11|TRBV10-3
AIRDRSNSPLH
>TRBJ2-7|13|TRBV13
ASSAQDRASYEQY
>TRBJ2-1|12|TRBV19
ARPTSGGANEQF
>TRBJ1-4|13|TRBV27
ASRARVVPNEKLF
>TRBJ1-2|11|TRBV25-1
ASSERESYGYT
>TRBJ2-3|12|TRBV19
ASSDPFGDTPQY
>TRBJ1-5|12|TRBV11-2
ASSFSGDDQPQH
>TRBJ2-3|11|TRBV11-2
ASTPRDSDTQY
>TRBJ2-7|11|TRBV11-2
ASKGQGRNEQY
>TRBJ1-1|15|TRBV23-1
ASSQSMGEDMNTEAF
>TRBJ1-2|12|TRBV28
ASSLYGENYGYT
>TRBJ1-5|11|TRBV6-5
ASRRTANQPQH
>TRBJ2-2|11|TRBV28
ASSQQNTGELF
>TRBJ1-5|13|TRBV19
ASTQDQGFVQPQH
>TRBJ1-2|15|TRBV5-1
ASSRTRDRVEDYGYT
>TRBJ1-1|9|TRBV19
ASWTGGEAF
>TRBJ1-1|10|TRBV11-3
ASSGITAEAF
>TRBJ1-4|13|TRBV18
ASSLGTDKNEKLF
>TRBJ2-7|11|TRBV7-3
ASSNDWAGEQY
>TRBJ2-7|12|TRBV13
ASSTEGDGYEQY
>TRBJ2-3|13|TRBV5-1
ASSLEVAPTDTQY
>TRBJ2-5|10|TRBV30
AWSTSMQTQY
>TRBJ2-1|10|TRBV2
ASRQDYNEQF
>TRBJ2-7|11|TRBV7-2
ASSVTSVGEQY
>TRBJ1-1|10|TRBV5-5
ASSFVGSVAF
>TRBJ2-3|11|TRBV19
ASSMKGEDTQY
>TRBJ2-6|13|TRBV9
ASSAGTGGAFVLT
>TRBJ2-1|12|TRBV19
ASSIGNFYNEQF
>TRBJ1-5|12|TRBV24-1
ATQGTGNYQPQH
>TRBJ1-4|14|TRBV5-1
ASSLGQGAANEKLF
>TRBJ2-5|9|TRBV29-1
SVEGRLTQY
>TRBJ1-1|11|TRBV28
ASVSAEGALAF
>TRBJ2-1|14|TRBV27
ASSFSGMADYNEQF
>TRBJ1-2|14|TRBV24-1
ATSDSTGGRNYGYT
>TRBJ2-1|14|TRBV21-1
ASSKEMVGHYNEQF
>TRBJ1-6|12|TRBV3-1/TRBV3-2
ASSQPSPNSPLH
>TRBJ2-7|11|TRBV6-5
ASSYSKEREQY